Given below is one T cell receptor (beta chain) in context. Its target is unknown. The sample is drawn from a study of T cell responses to AZD1222 COVID-19 vaccine. The study, taken as a whole, reports: It should be noted that donors were predominantly white British and more often female, and clonal diversity was possibly underestimated.

This table comes from immunoSEQ multiplex PCR, and its TCRdb copy is limited to in-frame clones, with some not included. Of approximately 150,000 clones detected, about nine tenths appear once; the ten largest clones hold under 2%. V was clipped by 5 bases and J by 3 bases, with 13 bases between them. CDR3 length equals 14 residues. Looked up from germline, CDR1 is MNHEY and CDR2 is SVGEGT. The chain recombines TRBV6-2 or TRBV6-3 with TRBJ1-1; perhaps TRBD1 as D (6 bases). The origin of this receptor is an adult who received the AZD1222 COVID-19 vaccine. The source was peripheral blood, collected 28 days after the second AZD1222 dose. The CDR3 nucleotides are TGTGCCAGCAGTCCCAGGGGAGGGTACACTGAAGCTTTCTTT. Translated, it gives CASSPRGGYTEAFF.